These T cell receptor beta chains were read from a single sample in a study of cytotoxic CD8 clonotypes in ibrutinib-treated CLL. This table comes from immunoSEQ multiplex PCR, and its TCRdb copy is limited to in-frame clones, with some not included. The sample consists of roughly 40,000 clones, around 67% of them appearing once. The specimen was PBMCs, collected at disease progression, from a patient treated with ibrutinib. Receptor source: a human donor with chronic lymphocytic leukemia. CDR3s include the opening cysteine and the closing phenylalanine or tryptophan. Fields, in order: clone size, V gene, J gene, D gene, CDR3 DNA, CDR3 protein. The D gene is left open where the match is weak. Size is omitted from some rows. Given values are once, few, many or a class for expanded clones.

few	TRBV30	TRBJ2-1	.	TGTGCCTGGAGTAACCCCCAGGGAACTAAGCAGTTCTTC	CAWSNPQGTKQFF
.	TRBV5-1	TRBJ2-5	TRBD2	TGCGCCAGCAGCGCCGGACTAGCGCGAGAAGGAGAGACCCAGTACTTC	CASSAGLAREGETQYF
.	TRBV30	TRBJ1-2	.	TGTGCCTGGAGAACGGGACGTGGCTACACCTTC	CAWRTGRGYTF
.	TRBV2	TRBJ2-1	.	TGTGCCAGCAGTGCGTGGGACTCGGGCGGGGTCAATGAGCAGTTCTTC	CASSAWDSGGVNEQFF
.	TRBV7-3	TRBJ2-1	TRBD1	TGTGCCAGCAGCCCAGGGAAGACAGGGCCCTACTCCTACAATGAGCAGTTCTTC	CASSPGKTGPYSYNEQFF
.	TRBV7-9	TRBJ2-6	.	TGTGCCAGCGAAGGTGGGGAAAGCTCTGGGGCCAACGTCCTGACTTTC	CASEGGESSGANVLTF
few	TRBV18	TRBJ2-2	TRBD1	TGTGCCAGCTCCCGAGGACAGGGGGACAACGGGGAGCTGTTTTTT	CASSRGQGDNGELFF
.	TRBV4-2	TRBJ1-1	.	TGTGCCAGCAGCCAAGGTCCCGGGCACCCGAACACTGAAGCTTTCTTT	CASSQGPGHPNTEAFF
.	TRBV4-1	TRBJ2-6	TRBD1	TGCGCCAGCAGCCAAGGTGGCAGGGGGCGAACTGGGGCCAACGTCCTGACTTTC	CASSQGGRGRTGANVLTF
once	TRBV6-1	TRBJ1-2	TRBD1	TGTGCCAGCGGAAGACAGGGACTATATGGCTACACCTTC	CASGRQGLYGYTF
.	TRBV28	TRBJ1-2	.	TGTGCCAGCAGTTTAGGGGTGGGGTCTTACTATGGCTACACCTTC	CASSLGVGSYYGYTF
.	TRBV11-1	TRBJ1-5	.	TGTGCCAGCAGCTTATCGGGTTATCAGCCCCAGCATTTT	CASSLSGYQPQHF
.	TRBV4-1	TRBJ1-2	.	TGCGCCAGCAGCCAAGAAGAGGCGACAGGATTCTATGGCTACACCTTC	CASSQEEATGFYGYTF
medium-sized	TRBV28	TRBJ2-7	.	TGTGCCAGCAGTTTCCTCGGTGGGCAGGGACCATCCTACGAGCAGTACTTC	CASSFLGGQGPSYEQYF
.	TRBV11-2	TRBJ2-7	TRBD2	TGTGCCAGCAGCCTCGGGACTAGCGGGATAGACGAGCAGTACTTC	CASSLGTSGIDEQYF
.	TRBV9	TRBJ2-3	.	TGTGCCAGCAGCGTAGTTGGAGCAGATACGCAGTATTTT	CASSVVGADTQYF
.	TRBV27	TRBJ2-2	TRBD2	TGTGCCCAGGGACTAGCGGGAGGACGCCCCATCACCGGGGAGCTGTTTTTT	CAQGLAGGRPITGELFF
.	TRBV7-2	TRBJ2-4	TRBD2	TGTGCCAGCAGCTTATCCGGGGGGGCTGCGTACTTC	CASSLSGGAAYF
.	TRBV6-5	TRBJ2-7	TRBD2	TGTGCCAGCAGGACGGGGGGATCCGAGCAGTACTTC	CASRTGGSEQYF
few	TRBV27	TRBJ1-5	.	TGTGCCAGCAGCCATCGGGAGGGTGAGCCCCAGCATTTT	CASSHREGEPQHF
few	TRBV2	TRBJ1-2	.	TGTGCCAGCTATAAGGACTATGGCTACACCTTC	CASYKDYGYTF
.	TRBV11-2	TRBJ2-2	.	TGTGCCAGCACCTCCCTGACCGGGGAGCTGTTTTTT	CASTSLTGELFF
few	TRBV30	TRBJ1-6	TRBD1	TGTGCCTGTGAACAGGGGGATAGGGCACCCCTCCACTTT	CACEQGDRAPLHF
.	TRBV29-1	TRBJ1-3	TRBD1	TGCAGCGTTCGAACTGGACAGGGAGCGGGCACCATATATTTT	CSVRTGQGAGTIYF
.	TRBV7-2	TRBJ2-3	.	TGTGCCAGCAGCTTAGTTCAGGGGCCGGGGGGTACGCAGTATTTT	CASSLVQGPGGTQYF
.	TRBV10-3	TRBJ1-6	TRBD1	TGTGCCATCAGTGAGGGACAGGGCGATTCACCCCTCCACTTT	CAISEGQGDSPLHF